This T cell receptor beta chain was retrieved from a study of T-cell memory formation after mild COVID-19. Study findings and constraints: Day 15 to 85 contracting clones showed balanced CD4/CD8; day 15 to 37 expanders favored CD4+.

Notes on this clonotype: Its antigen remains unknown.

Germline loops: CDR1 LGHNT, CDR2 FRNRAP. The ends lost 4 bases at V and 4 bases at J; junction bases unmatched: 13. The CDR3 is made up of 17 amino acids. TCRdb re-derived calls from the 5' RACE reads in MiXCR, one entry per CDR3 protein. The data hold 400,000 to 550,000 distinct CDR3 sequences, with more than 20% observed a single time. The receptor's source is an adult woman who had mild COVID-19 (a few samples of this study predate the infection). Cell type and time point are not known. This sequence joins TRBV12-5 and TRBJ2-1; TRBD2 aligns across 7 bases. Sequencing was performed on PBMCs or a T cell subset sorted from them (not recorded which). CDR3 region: CASGSTSVPVRYNEQFF. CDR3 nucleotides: TGTGCTAGTGGTTCCACTAGCGTCCCGGTTCGGTACAATGAGCAGTTCTTC. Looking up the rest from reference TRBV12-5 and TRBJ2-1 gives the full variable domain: DARVTQTPRHKVTEMGQEVTMRCQPILGHNTVFWYRQTMMQGLELLAYFRNRAPLDDSGMPKDRFSAEMPDATLATLKIQPSEPRDSAVYFCASGSTSVPVRYNEQFFGPGTRLTVL.